The 5 T cell receptor beta chains presented below share a single source sample, sequenced in a study of blood T cell repertoires in COVID-19. Data came from immunoSEQ multiplex PCR; TCRdb stores just in-frame clones and leaves some out. This sample has 360,000 or so clones; about 90% occur once, and the top ten carry 2.5% to 3.5%. The sequencing input was PBMCs or T cells enriched from blood (not recorded which). The origin of the receptors is a woman aged 30 to 39 who had recovered from COVID-19.

The chain has TRBV3-1 (or the pseudogene TRBV3-2) and TRBJ1-3; D ambiguous. The germline V gene has CDR1 LGHDT and CDR2 YNNKEL (reference sequence). Trimming took 5 bases from V and 0 from J, leaving 8 bases between them. This CDR3 is 14 amino acids long. The CDR3 protein is CASSETSSGNTIYF. In nucleotides, the CDR3 is TGTGCCAGCAGCGAAACGAGCTCTGGAAACACCATATATTTT.

This clone was observed a handful of times. V gene TRBV3-1 (or the pseudogene TRBV3-2) combines with J gene TRBJ2-3; tentative D call: TRBD2 (5 bases). The CDR3 spans 17 residues. Trimming cost V 4 bases and J 2 bases, with 19 bases left between them. CDR1 and CDR2 (germline): LGHDT, YNNKEL (reference sequence). CDR3 sequence reads: CASSPKRRTFHTDTQYF. Here the CDR3 DNA reads TGTGCCAGCAGCCCGAAGCGAAGGACTTTCCACACAGATACGCAGTATTTT.

The rearrangement uses TRBV11-2 and TRBJ2-5; 7 nucleotides match TRBD1. This CDR3 has 13 residues. Germline V CDR1 and CDR2: SGHAT, FQNNGV. Germline trimming cut 5 bases from V and 9 bases from J; bases unmatched to any gene: 9. In DNA, the CDR3 is TGTGCCAGCAGCATTGGACAGGAGAGGGCCCAGTACTTC. It encodes CASSIGQERAQYF.

The CDR3 sequence is CASGTGGAYEQYF. CDR3 bases: TGTGCCAGCGGGACAGGGGGGGCCTACGAGCAGTACTTC. The rearrangement uses TRBV2 and TRBJ2-7; 11 bases are a match to TRBD1. V gave up 8 bases and J gave up 2 bases; unmatched junction bases: 2. Germline V CDR1 and CDR2: SNHLY, FYNNEI. This CDR3 is 13 amino acids long.

CDR3: CASSGRDRDFATNQPQHF. DNA of the CDR3: TGTGCCAGCAGTGGGCGGGACAGGGATTTTGCCACCAATCAGCCCCAGCATTTT. V is TRBV6-1 and J is TRBJ1-5, with 9 bases that match TRBD1. CDR3 length equals 18 residues. CDR1 and CDR2 from the germline V gene are MNHNS and SASEGT. Unmatched junction bases numbered 13, after V lost 4 bases and J lost 3 bases.